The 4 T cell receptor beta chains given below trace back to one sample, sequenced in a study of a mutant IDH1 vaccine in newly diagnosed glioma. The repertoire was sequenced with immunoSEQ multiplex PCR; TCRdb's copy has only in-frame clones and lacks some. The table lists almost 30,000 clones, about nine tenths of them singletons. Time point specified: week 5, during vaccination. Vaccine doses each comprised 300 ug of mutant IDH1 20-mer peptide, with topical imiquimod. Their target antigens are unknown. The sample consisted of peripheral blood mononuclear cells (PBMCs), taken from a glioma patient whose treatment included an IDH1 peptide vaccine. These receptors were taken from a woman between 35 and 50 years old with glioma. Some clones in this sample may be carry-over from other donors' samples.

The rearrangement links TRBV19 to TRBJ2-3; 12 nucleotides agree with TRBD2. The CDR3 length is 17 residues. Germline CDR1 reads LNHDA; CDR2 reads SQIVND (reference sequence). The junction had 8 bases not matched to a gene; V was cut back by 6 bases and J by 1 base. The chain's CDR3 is CASSQHLAGGGTDTQYF. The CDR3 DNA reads TGTGCCAGTAGCCAGCATCTAGCGGGGGGGGGCACAGATACGCAGTATTTT.

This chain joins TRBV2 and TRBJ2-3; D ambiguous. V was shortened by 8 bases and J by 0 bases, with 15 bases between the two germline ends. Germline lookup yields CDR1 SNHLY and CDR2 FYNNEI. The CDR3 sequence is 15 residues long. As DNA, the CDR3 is TGTGCCAGCCAGGCCCTTGTAGATAGCACAGATACGCAGTATTTT. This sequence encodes CASQALVDSTDTQYF.

In DNA form, the CDR3 reads TGTGCCAGCAGCCTGGTGATCGACAAGAGTGAAAAACTGTTTTTT. Encoded protein: CASSLVIDKSEKLFF. The chain is built from TRBV6-5 and TRBJ1-4; D remains unclear. Looked up from germline, CDR1 is MNHEY and CDR2 is SVGAGI. CDR3 size: 15 residues. Trimming shortened V by 6 bases and J by 7 bases, and 18 bases separated the two germline ends.

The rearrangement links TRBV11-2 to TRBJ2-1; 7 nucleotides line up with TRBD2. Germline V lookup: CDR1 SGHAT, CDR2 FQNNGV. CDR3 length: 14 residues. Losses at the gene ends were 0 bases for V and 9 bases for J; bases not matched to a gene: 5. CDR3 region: CASSLERTGGEQFF. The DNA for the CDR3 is TGTGCCAGCAGCTTAGAACGGACGGGGGGTGAGCAGTTCTTC.